This T cell receptor beta chain was identified during a study of cytomegalovirus exposure and HLA in healthy donors. Germline values: CDR1 SGHTS, CDR2 YDEGEE. The CDR3 is made up of 13 amino acids. Between the trimmed V and J ends, which lost 4 bases and 8 bases, there was a span of 13 bases. Assay: immunoSEQ multiplex PCR; the TCRdb copy retains only in-frame clones and omits some. This table holds approximately 270,000 clones, over 75% found once. The receptor was derived from a man aged 18 to 29 in good health and CMV-seropositive. The chain combines TRBV5-8 with TRBJ1-5; the D is unclear. Sample: PBMCs. In DNA form, the CDR3 reads TGTGCCAGCAGCCTGAGGGATTTGGAGCCCCAGCATTTT. Translating it yields CASSLRDLEPQHF.